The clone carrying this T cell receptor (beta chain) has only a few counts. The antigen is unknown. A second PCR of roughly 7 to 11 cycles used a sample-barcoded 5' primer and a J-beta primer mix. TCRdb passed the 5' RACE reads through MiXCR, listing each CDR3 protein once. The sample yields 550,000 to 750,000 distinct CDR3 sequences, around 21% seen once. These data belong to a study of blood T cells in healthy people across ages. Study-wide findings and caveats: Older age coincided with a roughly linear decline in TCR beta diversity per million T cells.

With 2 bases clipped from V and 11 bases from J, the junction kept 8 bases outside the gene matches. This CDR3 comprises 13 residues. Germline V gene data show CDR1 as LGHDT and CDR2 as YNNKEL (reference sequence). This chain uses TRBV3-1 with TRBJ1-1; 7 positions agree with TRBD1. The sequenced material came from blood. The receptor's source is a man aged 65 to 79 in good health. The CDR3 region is CASSQQGGAGAFF. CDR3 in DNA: TGTGCCAGCAGCCAACAAGGGGGCGCGGGGGCTTTCTTT.